Each of the 26 T cell receptor beta chains below was sequenced from the same sample in a study of TIL therapy for anti-PD-1-resistant metastatic lung cancer. Sequencing used immunoSEQ v3. Some clones are missing from TCRdb's copy, which holds only in-frame ones; the method was immunoSEQ multiplex PCR. This table has about 50,000 clones, approximately 79% appearing once. Time point given: pre-treatment sample, taken before nivolumab and TIL therapy. Specimen: blood, collected at baseline. These receptors originate from a woman aged 30-79 years with non-small cell lung cancer.

The V gene is TRBV27, the J gene TRBJ2-7; perhaps D is TRBD1 or TRBD2 (5 bases each). The CDR3 runs to 13 residues. V was clipped by 6 bases and J by 2 bases, with 11 bases between them. Germline V gene lookup returns CDR1 MNHEY and CDR2 SMNVEV (reference sequence). The CDR3 DNA reads as TGTGCCAGCAGACCGGGACGGGCCTACGAGCAGTACTTC. Translation gives CASRPGRAYEQYF.

This sequence joins TRBV5-8 and TRBJ2-1; TRBD2 agrees at 7 bases. The junction had 3 bases not matched to a gene; V was cut back by 1 base and J by 2 bases. Germline CDR1 reads SGHTS; CDR2 reads YDEGEE. The CDR3 has 15 amino acids. The CDR3 DNA reads TGTGCCAGCAGCTTGATGGGAGGGCCCTACAATGAGCAGTTCTTC. This codes for CASSLMGGPYNEQFF.

V and J are TRBV6-5 and TRBJ2-7; possibly TRBD2 for D (6 bases). Per germline, CDR1 MNHEY and CDR2 SVGAGI. V lost 0 bases to trimming and J lost 0 bases, with 9 bases between them. The CDR3 is made up of 15 amino acids. The CDR3 is CASSYSGGRSYEQYF. The CDR3 DNA follows: TGTGCCAGCAGTTACTCCGGGGGTCGCTCCTACGAGCAGTACTTC.

V is TRBV5-5 and J is TRBJ1-2, with a possible D match to TRBD1 (6 bases). This CDR3 region has 13 residues. The V end was cut by 4 bases, the J end by 8 bases, with 15 bases between. CDR1 and CDR2 from the germline V gene are SGHKS and YYEKEE (reference sequence). This CDR3 is CASSQEGVWGYTF. The DNA of the CDR3 is TGTGCCAGCAGCCAGGAGGGGGTTTGGGGCTACACCTTC.

The gene calls are TRBV7-9 and TRBJ2-5; no definite D call. V was trimmed by 4 bases and J by 4 bases, leaving 1 base between them. CDR1 is SEHNR, CDR2 FQNEAQ, per germline (reference sequence). CDR3 length equals 10 residues. The CDR3, as DNA: TGTGCCAGCAGCTCAGAGACCCAGTACTTC. It is translated as CASSSETQYF. The full variable domain, rest sourced from reference TRBV7-9 and TRBJ2-5, is DTGVSQNPRHKITKRGQNVTFRCDPISEHNRLYWYRQTLGQGPEFLTYFQNEAQLEKSRLLSDRFSAERPKGSFSTLEIQRTEQGDSAMYLCASSSETQYFGPGTRLLVL.

This sequence joins TRBV27 and TRBJ2-7; the match to TRBD1 covers 8 bases. This CDR3 has 15 amino acids. J gave up 2 bases and V 5 bases, and 8 bases lay outside the gene matches. CDR1 and CDR2 from the germline V gene are MNHEY and SMNVEV (reference sequence). The CDR3 here is CASSPWRDRPYEQYF. The CDR3 nucleotides read TGTGCCAGCAGTCCATGGCGGGACAGGCCCTACGAGCAGTACTTC.

The chain is built from TRBV4-1 and TRBJ1-5; D not resolved. Germline V CDR1 and CDR2: MGHRA, YSYEKL. Trimming took 0 bases from V and 4 from J, leaving 16 bases between them. The CDR3 extends over 17 amino acids. CDR3: CASSQDHVYGNNQPQHF. CDR3 sequence (DNA): TGCGCCAGCAGCCAAGATCACGTATACGGCAATAATCAGCCCCAGCATTTT.

This chain uses TRBV4-2 with TRBJ2-4, with 12 bases matching TRBD2. The junction had 7 bases not matched to a gene; V was cut back by 0 bases and J by 1 base. Germline V lookup: CDR1 LGHNA, CDR2 YNFKEQ. The CDR3 is 19 amino acids. The CDR3 is CASSQEVLAGGLAKNIQYF. CDR3 nucleotide sequence: TGTGCCAGCAGCCAAGAAGTGCTAGCGGGGGGGCTTGCCAAAAACATTCAGTACTTC.

A few counts support this clone. The CDR3 loop reads CASRIFGGAYLRNTEAFF. In DNA form, the CDR3 reads TGTGCCAGCAGGATCTTTGGGGGGGCGTATTTAAGGAACACTGAAGCTTTCTTT. V and J are TRBV27 and TRBJ1-1; D is perhaps TRBD1 (6 bases). V lost 6 bases to trimming and J lost 1 base, with 24 bases between them. Looked up from germline, CDR1 is MNHEY and CDR2 is SMNVEV (reference sequence). The CDR3 consists of 18 residues.

V is TRBV7-9 and J is TRBJ1-4; TRBD1 might be the D (5 bases). CDR3 size: 13 residues. Trimming pared 5 bases from V and 4 bases from J, leaving 8 bases between. CDR1 is SEHNR and CDR2 is FQNEAQ in the germline V gene (reference sequence). The CDR3 DNA sequence: TGTGCCAGCAGCCGGGGGTTTAATGAAAAACTGTTTTTT. Translating it yields CASSRGFNEKLFF.

The chain employs TRBV29-1 and TRBJ2-7; 8 bases align to TRBD2. The trim removed 6 bases at V and 9 bases at J, leaving 10 bases unmatched. Germline assignment: CDR1 SQVTM and CDR2 ANQGSEA. The CDR3 covers 12 residues. The CDR3 nucleotides read TGCAGCGTCCGGGGGGGAGACCGAGGGCAGTACTTC. Protein sequence: CSVRGGDRGQYF.

V is TRBV13 and J is TRBJ1-6, with D possibly matching TRBD1 (6 bases). The V gene lost 5 bases and the J gene lost 7 bases, with 15 bases spanning the gap. The CDR3 spans 15 residues. Germline V gene lookup returns CDR1 PRHDT and CDR2 FYEKMQ (reference sequence). DNA for the CDR3: TGTGCCAGCAGCCCGGAGAGCAGGGGAAATTCACCCCTCCACTTT. Translating gives CASSPESRGNSPLHF.

V gene TRBV9 combines with J gene TRBJ1-3; TRBD1 matches at 7 bases. V lost 6 bases and J lost 2; bases outside the gene matches: 11. CDR3 size: 16 residues. CDR1 and CDR2 (germline): SGDLS, YYNGEE. The CDR3 region has the DNA TGTGCCAGCACCAGAGGGGGCAGTCTGCCTGGAAACACCATATATTTT. This sequence encodes CASTRGGSLPGNTIYF.

V is TRBV10-3 and J is TRBJ2-7, with TRBD2 identical over 10 bases. The junction had 9 bases not matched to a gene; V was cut back by 7 bases and J by 6 bases. The germline gives CDR1 ENHRY, CDR2 SYGVKD. This CDR3 contains 14 residues. This CDR3 is CAITRLAGVAEQYF. The CDR3 nucleotides read TGTGCCATCACAAGGCTAGCGGGAGTTGCCGAGCAGTACTTC.

The chain combines TRBV18 with TRBJ2-5; no firm D call. Germline-derived CDR1 and CDR2 are KGHSH and LQKENI. Deletions cut 3 bases from V and 5 bases from J, with 13 bases between. The CDR3 has 14 amino acids. The DNA of the CDR3 is TGTGCCAGCTCACCCAGCCGGTCCCAGGAGACCCAGTACTTC. It specifies CASSPSRSQETQYF.

This clone has a single count. This chain joins TRBV7-3 and TRBJ2-6; D perhaps matches TRBD2 (7 bases). The CDR3 extends over 15 amino acids. V was pared by 1 base and J by 8 bases, with 12 bases between. Germline lookup yields CDR1 SGHTA and CDR2 FQGTGA. CDR3 coding DNA: TGTGCCAGCAGCTTAAAAGGGGGGGAGTCCAACGTCCTGACTTTC. Residues: CASSLKGGESNVLTF.

The chain has TRBV11-3 and TRBJ1-1; maybe TRBD1 (5 bases). V was shortened by 2 bases and J by 1 base, with 14 bases between the two germline ends. Germline CDR1 reads SGHNT; CDR2 reads YENEEA. This CDR3 contains 16 residues. CDR3 in amino acids: CASSLRWGHRNTEAFF. As DNA, the CDR3 is TGTGCCAGCAGCTTACGGTGGGGCCATAGGAACACTGAAGCTTTCTTT.

This clone showed up just a few times. V is TRBV6-1 and J is TRBJ1-2; a possible D gene is TRBD1 (5 bases). The CDR3 consists of 13 residues. The V gene's germline CDR1 is MNHNS and CDR2 SASEGT. V was clipped by 4 bases and J by 3 bases, with 9 bases between them. In nucleotides, the CDR3 is TGTGCCAGCAGTGTAACAGGTGACTATGGCTACACCTTC. This translates into CASSVTGDYGYTF.

V gene TRBV14 combines with J gene TRBJ2-3; 8 bases match TRBD1. The CDR3 covers 15 residues. Germline trimming cut 4 bases from V and 2 bases from J; bases unmatched to any gene: 5. Germline CDR1 and CDR2: SGHDN and FVKESK. The CDR3, as DNA: TGTGCCAGCAGCCCGCGGACAGGGAACACAGATACGCAGTATTTT. Protein: CASSPRTGNTDTQYF.

This clone has just a few counts. The CDR3 loop reads CASRSQGVYGYTF. In DNA, the CDR3 is TGTGCCAGCAGGAGTCAGGGTGTTTATGGCTACACCTTC. The rearrangement joins TRBV6-6 to TRBJ1-2; D might be TRBD1 (5 bases). The CDR3 is 13 residues long. The V and J ends lost 6 bases and 5 bases respectively, with 13 bases between them. CDR1 is MNHNY and CDR2 is SVGAGI in the germline V gene (reference sequence).

The chain uses TRBV5-4 and TRBJ1-2; weak D call: TRBD1 (6 bases). V was pared by 5 bases and J by 2 bases, with 10 bases between. Germline values: CDR1 SGHNT, CDR2 YYREEE (reference sequence). CDR3 length: 13 amino acids. The CDR3 sequence is CASSFDRNYGYTF. CDR3 DNA sequence: TGTGCCAGCAGTTTCGACAGGAACTATGGCTACACCTTC. Using reference TRBV5-4 and TRBJ1-2 for the parts outside the CDR3, the full variable domain is ETGVTQSPTHLIKTRGQQVTLRCSSQSGHNTVSWYQQALGQGPQFIFQYYREEENGRGNFPPRFSGLQFPNYSSELNVNALELDDSALYLCASSFDRNYGYTFGSGTRLTVV.

This clone was seen only a few times. The chain couples TRBV7-9 to TRBJ2-1; 9 bases are shared with TRBD1. The CDR3 has 12 amino acids. J was trimmed by 12 bases and V by 5 bases; bases with no gene match: 5. Per the germline V gene, CDR1 is SEHNR and CDR2 is FQNEAQ (reference sequence). The CDR3 DNA is TGTGCCAGCAGCCCCGGGACAGGGCGGCAGTTCTTC. As protein: CASSPGTGRQFF. Based on the CDR3 plus reference TRBV7-9 and TRBJ2-1, the full variable domain is DTGVSQNPRHKITKRGQNVTFRCDPISEHNRLYWYRQTLGQGPEFLTYFQNEAQLEKSRLLSDRFSAERPKGSFSTLEIQRTEQGDSAMYLCASSPGTGRQFFGPGTRLTVL.

The V call is TRBV30, the J call TRBJ1-2, with 7 bases fitting TRBD1. The germline CDR1 and CDR2 sequences are GTSNPN and SVGIG (reference sequence). The length of the CDR3 is 18 residues. V dropped 0 bases and J dropped 3; count of bases not matched to a gene: 16. Written as DNA, the CDR3 is TGTGCCTGGAGTGTAACTTGGGCAGGGGAAGGGGGCGACTATGGCTACACCTTC. Its translation is CAWSVTWAGEGGDYGYTF.

The rearrangement uses TRBV10-1 and TRBJ2-1; D is perhaps TRBD1 or TRBD2 (6 bases each). CDR1 is WNHNN and CDR2 is SYGVQD in the germline V gene (reference sequence). The CDR3 runs 14 residues. The V and J ends lost 0 bases and 12 bases respectively, with 15 bases between them. For the CDR3, the DNA is TGCGCCAGCAGTGAGTCCGGGGGCCTCCAGGGGCAGTTCTTC. It codes for CASSESGGLQGQFF.

The chain couples TRBV10-2 to TRBJ1-1, with D perhaps TRBD1 (5 bases). The CDR3 covers 13 residues. Between the trimmed V and J ends, which lost 6 bases and 4 bases, there was a span of 12 bases. Germline CDR1 reads WSHSY; CDR2 reads SAAADI. The CDR3 nucleotides read TGCGCCAGCAGACCAACAGGTGCCACTGAAGCTTTCTTT. Translation gives CASRPTGATEAFF.

In its sample, this clone was seen a few times. The rearrangement joins TRBV28 to TRBJ1-2; D gene uncertain. CDR1 is MDHEN, CDR2 SYDVKM, per germline. This CDR3 region has 12 residues. Trimming cost V 9 bases and J 7 bases, with 15 bases left between them. The CDR3 loop reads CASTRGGVGYTF. Written as DNA, the CDR3 is TGTGCCAGTACACGCGGTGGAGTTGGCTACACCTTC.